The clone carrying this T cell receptor (beta chain) was counted at least ten times. The target antigen is unknown. This specimen belongs to a study of identical twins. Study results and caveats: High-abundance cord blood beta clonotypes had fewer insertions; memory repertoires showed none. Out-of-frame alpha sequences common to twins were enriched for low generation probability. Researchers caution that invariant MAIT and iNKT cells could partly confound zero-insertion analyses.

Each cDNA held unique molecular identifiers, and template switching gave it a universal primer site. TCRdb reprocessed the 5' RACE reads with MiXCR, giving one entry per CDR3 protein. The sample lists approximately 700,000 distinct CDR3 sequences, approximately 6% seen once, with roughly 1.6% in the top ten. The CDR3 covers 18 residues. Germline V CDR1 and CDR2: SGHRS, YFSETQ. V was cut by 0 bases and J by 9 bases, with 25 bases left in between. This chain links TRBV5-1 with TRBJ2-1; possible D gene TRBD1, 5 bases. The sequence derives from a man between 18 and 35 years old in good health. Material for sequencing was naive T cells sorted from blood. In DNA, the CDR3 is TGCGCCAGCAGCTTGGCAGTGATGGGGATGTTCAGGGATGGTGAGCAGTTCTTC. It is translated as CASSLAVMGMFRDGEQFF.